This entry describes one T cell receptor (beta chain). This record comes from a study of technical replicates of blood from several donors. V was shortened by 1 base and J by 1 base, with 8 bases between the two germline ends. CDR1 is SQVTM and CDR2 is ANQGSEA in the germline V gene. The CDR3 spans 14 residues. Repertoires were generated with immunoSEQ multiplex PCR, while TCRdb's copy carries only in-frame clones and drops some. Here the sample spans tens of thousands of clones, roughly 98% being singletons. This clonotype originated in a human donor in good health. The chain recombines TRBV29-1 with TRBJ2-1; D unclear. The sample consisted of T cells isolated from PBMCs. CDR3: CSVEATRSYNEQFF. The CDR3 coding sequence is TGCAGCGTTGAAGCTACGCGTTCCTACAATGAGCAGTTCTTC.